This is a list of T cell receptor beta chains from one sample in a study of CD8+ T cells in alopecia areata. TCRdb's copy holds only in-frame clones and misses some; the assay was immunoSEQ multiplex PCR. The data show about 19,000 clones, with roughly 60% seen just once and roughly 4.5% held by the top ten. What was sequenced was CD4+ Tregs sorted from blood. Receptors originate from a human donor with alopecia areata. CDR3s include the opening cysteine and the closing phenylalanine or tryptophan. Only some rows state a clone size, as once, few, many or a class for expanded clones.

len: 14; v_gene: TRBV7-9; abundance: .; j_gene: TRBJ2-2; CDR3aa: CASSLFANTGELFF
len: 14; v_gene: TRBV27; abundance: .; j_gene: TRBJ2-7; CDR3aa: CASSLGSGNLEQYF
len: 15; v_gene: TRBV5-1; abundance: few; j_gene: TRBJ2-7; CDR3aa: CASSPRTGVSYEQYF
len: 15; v_gene: TRBV21-1; abundance: .; j_gene: TRBJ2-1; CDR3aa: CASRRTSGSPDEQFF
len: 16; v_gene: TRBV5-1; abundance: .; j_gene: TRBJ2-6; CDR3aa: CASRWGLIAGANVLTF
len: 13; v_gene: TRBV5-1; abundance: .; j_gene: TRBJ1-6; CDR3aa: CASTISYNSPLHF
len: 15; v_gene: TRBV27; abundance: .; j_gene: TRBJ2-7; CDR3aa: CASSPLYRAQTEQYF
len: 12; v_gene: TRBV12-5; abundance: .; j_gene: TRBJ2-2; CDR3aa: CASNTDTGELFF
len: 13; v_gene: TRBV5-1; abundance: .; j_gene: TRBJ2-5; CDR3aa: CASSSVAEETQYF
len: 13; v_gene: TRBV5-6; abundance: .; j_gene: TRBJ2-1; CDR3aa: CASSSSVGGEQFF
len: 15; v_gene: TRBV10-2; abundance: .; j_gene: TRBJ2-5; CDR3aa: CASSYGTGLKETQYF
len: 15; v_gene: TRBV28; abundance: few; j_gene: TRBJ1-5; CDR3aa: CASRRGPRAHQPQHF
len: 17; v_gene: TRBV29-1; abundance: .; j_gene: TRBJ2-5; CDR3aa: CSVEDPFEADRPGTQYF
len: 16; v_gene: TRBV7-2; abundance: .; j_gene: TRBJ2-3; CDR3aa: CASSLAPKAGGLTQYF
len: 15; v_gene: TRBV7-2; abundance: once; j_gene: TRBJ1-5; CDR3aa: CASSLAIHSNQPQHF
len: 13; v_gene: TRBV6-1; abundance: .; j_gene: TRBJ2-1; CDR3aa: CASRTLAGGEEFF
len: 15; v_gene: TRBV5-1; abundance: .; j_gene: TRBJ2-7; CDR3aa: CASSPRTGGEYEQYF
len: 16; v_gene: TRBV5-1; abundance: few; j_gene: TRBJ2-2; CDR3aa: CASSPGQTANTGELFF
len: 16; v_gene: TRBV28; abundance: once; j_gene: TRBJ1-6; CDR3aa: CASSLETGGYYSPLHF
len: 13; v_gene: TRBV18; abundance: .; j_gene: TRBJ2-5; CDR3aa: CASSPPSSETQYF
len: 13; v_gene: TRBV28; abundance: .; j_gene: TRBJ2-1; CDR3aa: CASILAGVNEQFF
len: 14; v_gene: TRBV5-1; abundance: .; j_gene: TRBJ2-1; CDR3aa: CASSLDRDYNEQFF
len: 12; v_gene: TRBV28; abundance: .; j_gene: TRBJ2-5; CDR3aa: CASSLEPRGQYF
len: 14; v_gene: TRBV10-1; abundance: few; j_gene: TRBJ2-3; CDR3aa: CASSEVQLTDTQYF
len: 16; v_gene: TRBV6-6; abundance: .; j_gene: TRBJ2-1; CDR3aa: CASSSGQGGSYNEQFF